Each of the 22 T cell receptor beta chains below was sequenced from the same sample in a study of blood T cell repertoires in COVID-19. The method was immunoSEQ multiplex PCR; TCRdb's version includes in-frame clones alone and lacks a portion of them. The sample lists around 61,000 clones; just under 90% were seen once. Sequences were obtained from peripheral blood. The receptors originated from a man aged 55 to 69 with acute or convalescent COVID-19.

This chain joins TRBV5-6 and TRBJ2-1; 9 bases are shared with TRBD1. The CDR3 is 14 residues long. The germline V gene has CDR1 SGHDT and CDR2 YYEEEE. The J segment lost 5 bases and the V segment lost 4 bases, leaving 4 bases of the junction unmatched. The DNA for the CDR3 is TGTGCCAGCAGCCCCGGGACAGGGAACAATGAGCAGTTCTTC. Translating it yields CASSPGTGNNEQFF.

The rearrangement uses TRBV14 and TRBJ2-5; 8 bases are shared with TRBD2. The CDR3 length is 15 residues. CDR1 is SGHDN and CDR2 is FVKESK in the germline V gene. The V gene end was trimmed by 0 bases and the J gene end by 2 bases; junction bases not matched to a gene: 2. The CDR3 loop is CASSQDSGGQETQYF. The DNA of the CDR3 is TGTGCCAGCAGCCAAGATTCGGGGGGGCAAGAGACCCAGTACTTC. The full variable domain, completed using reference TRBV14 and TRBJ2-5, is EAGVTQFPSHSVIEKGQTVTLRCDPISGHDNLYWYRRVMGKEIKFLLHFVKESKQDESGMPNNRFLAERTGGTYSTLKVQPAELEDSGVYFCASSQDSGGQETQYFGPGTRLLVL.

This clone was detected once. The gene calls are TRBV6-1 and TRBJ2-4, with D possibly TRBD2 on 5 matching bases. The CDR3 runs 17 residues. CDR1 and CDR2 from the germline V gene are MNHNS and SASEGT. V was shortened by 1 base and J by 2 bases, with 15 bases between the two germline ends. CDR3: CASSEVSGIGTKNIQYF. CDR3 bases: TGTGCCAGCAGTGAAGTGTCGGGGATTGGGACCAAAAACATTCAGTACTTC.

The CDR3 DNA is TGTGCCAGCAGCTCACAGCGGGGGGGGAACACCGGGGAGCTGTTTTTT. The encoded protein is CASSSQRGGNTGELFF. The rearrangement links TRBV7-6 to TRBJ2-2; TRBD2 matches at 10 bases. The germline V gene has CDR1 SGHVS and CDR2 FNYEAQ. Losses at the gene ends were 4 bases for V and 1 base for J; bases not matched to a gene: 3. CDR3 length: 16 residues.

The chain has TRBV18 and TRBJ2-1; 8 bases are a match to TRBD1. There are 18 residues in the CDR3. J gave up 3 bases and V 4 bases, and 14 bases lay outside the gene matches. Germline loops: CDR1 KGHSH, CDR2 LQKENI. CDR3 sequence reads: CASSLLSTGTGSYNEQFF. In nucleotides, the CDR3 is TGTGCCAGCTCACTACTATCTACCGGGACAGGCAGCTACAATGAGCAGTTCTTC.

The V call is TRBV5-4, the J call TRBJ2-1; TRBD1 aligns across 9 bases. The J segment lost 6 bases and the V segment lost 3 bases, leaving 7 bases of the junction unmatched. Looked up from germline, CDR1 is SGHNT and CDR2 is YYREEE (reference sequence). This CDR3 is built from 15 residues. CDR3 sequence reads: CASSSGQGPSNEQFF. The CDR3, as DNA: TGTGCCAGCAGCTCGGGACAGGGTCCTTCCAATGAGCAGTTCTTC.

The CDR3 DNA reads TGTGCCAGCAGTCGGGACAGGCACTACACAGATACGCAGTATTTT. Translated, it gives CASSRDRHYTDTQYF. The chain links TRBV2 to TRBJ2-3; 8 bases map to TRBD1. CDR1 SNHLY and CDR2 FYNNEI come from the germline V gene. After removal of 5 bases from V and 2 bases from J, the junction contained 6 bases not matched to a gene. CDR3 length: 15 residues.

The chain recombines TRBV6-5 with TRBJ1-1; no firm D call. The CDR3 runs 12 residues. Trimming shortened V by 6 bases and J by 11 bases, and 16 bases separated the two germline ends. Germline values: CDR1 MNHEY, CDR2 SVGAGI. CDR3 sequence reads: CASSLPSGRAFF. DNA for the CDR3: TGTGCCAGCAGCCTTCCTAGCGGTAGGGCTTTCTTT.

This clone is a singleton in its sample. This chain uses TRBV3-1 (or the pseudogene TRBV3-2) with TRBJ1-1; tentative D call: TRBD1 (5 bases). The V and J ends lost 7 bases and 4 bases respectively, with 13 bases between them. The CDR3 covers 13 residues. Germline CDR1 LGHDT, CDR2 YNNKEL (reference sequence). CDR3: CASNLGGITEAFF. CDR3 sequence (DNA): TGTGCCAGCAACCTGGGGGGTATCACTGAAGCTTTCTTT.

The chain employs TRBV3-1 (or the pseudogene TRBV3-2) and TRBJ1-4; D is undetermined. Germline values: CDR1 LGHDT, CDR2 YNNKEL (reference sequence). V dropped 0 bases and J dropped 8 bases, with 13 bases sitting between them. CDR3 length: 15 residues. The CDR3 DNA reads as TGTGCCAGCAGCCAAGACCCTTCGTCTCGGGAAAAACTGTTTTTT. Protein: CASSQDPSSREKLFF.

The V and J genes are TRBV6-2 or TRBV6-3 and TRBJ2-3; TRBD2 aligns across 8 bases. The CDR3 extends over 17 amino acids. Germline values: CDR1 MNHEY, CDR2 SVGEGT. V dropped 6 bases and J dropped 0; count of bases not matched to a gene: 11. This CDR3 is CASSPRGSGTSTDTQYF. CDR3 DNA sequence: TGTGCCAGCAGCCCCCGTGGTAGCGGGACTAGCACAGATACGCAGTATTTT.

The genes are TRBV6-4 and TRBJ1-2; 10 nucleotides line up with TRBD1. Germline loops: CDR1 MRHNA, CDR2 SNTAGT. V shed 6 bases, J shed 7 bases, and the junction held 8 bases outside the gene matches. The CDR3 runs 14 residues. CDR3 loop: CASRITGTGAGYTF. The DNA of the CDR3 is TGTGCCAGCAGAATTACCGGGACAGGGGCTGGCTACACCTTC.

The CDR3 here is CASSIPYRRGHTEAFF. For the CDR3, the DNA is TGTGCCAGTAGTATTCCCTATCGAAGGGGTCACACTGAAGCTTTCTTT. The chain uses TRBV19 and TRBJ1-1, with a possible D match to TRBD1 (5 bases). The CDR3 covers 16 residues. Germline V lookup: CDR1 LNHDA, CDR2 SQIVND (reference sequence). Trimming shortened V by 3 bases and J by 3 bases, and 17 bases separated the two germline ends.

The chain links TRBV5-1 to TRBJ2-5; D is perhaps TRBD1 (5 bases). CDR1 and CDR2 (germline): SGHRS, YFSETQ. This CDR3 region has 13 residues. The V end lost 5 bases, the J end lost 7 bases, and 15 bases lay between the germline ends. CDR3 nucleotides: TGCGCCAGCAGACGGACAAGCCAGGGGACCCAGTACTTC. This gives the protein CASRRTSQGTQYF.

This chain uses TRBV2 with TRBJ2-3, with D possibly TRBD2 on 6 matching bases. Trimming pared 7 bases from V and 6 bases from J, leaving 17 bases between. There are 14 residues in the CDR3. The germline gives CDR1 SNHLY, CDR2 FYNNEI. The CDR3 spells CASNGNRGGDTQYF. The CDR3 region has the DNA TGTGCCAGCAATGGGAACAGAGGAGGGGATACGCAGTATTTT.

The chain carries TRBV5-1 and TRBJ2-1; 7 bases align to TRBD1. The junction had 6 bases not matched to a gene; V was cut back by 0 bases and J by 6 bases. The CDR3 has 15 residues. From germline, CDR1 is SGHRS and CDR2 YFSETQ. The CDR3 is CASSLAGTAFNEQFF. The DNA for the CDR3 is TGCGCCAGCAGCTTGGCTGGGACAGCCTTCAATGAGCAGTTCTTC. Combining the CDR3 with reference TRBV5-1 and TRBJ2-1 gives the whole variable domain KAGVTQTPRYLIKTRGQQVTLSCSPISGHRSVSWYQQTPGQGLQFLFEYFSETQRNKGNFPGRFSGRQFSNSRSEMNVSTLELGDSALYLCASSLAGTAFNEQFFGPGTRLTVL.

The chain employs TRBV9 and TRBJ2-3; no firm D call. The CDR3 has 12 amino acids. Germline V lookup: CDR1 SGDLS, CDR2 YYNGEE. Between the trimmed V and J ends, which lost 5 bases and 0 bases, there was a span of 4 bases. The CDR3 reads CASSSSTDTQYF. DNA for the CDR3: TGTGCCAGCAGTTCTAGCACAGATACGCAGTATTTT. Drawing the rest from reference TRBV9 and TRBJ2-3, the complete variable domain is DSGVTQTPKHLITATGQRVTLRCSPRSGDLSVYWYQQSLDQGLQFLIQYYNGEERAKGNILERFSAQQFPDLHSELNLSSLELGDSALYFCASSSSTDTQYFGPGTRLTVL.

CDR3 in amino acids: CASSRVGVRGDGYTF. For the CDR3, the DNA is TGTGCCAGCAGCCGGGTGGGGGTCAGGGGCGATGGCTACACCTTC. The gene calls are TRBV7-9 and TRBJ1-2, with a weak D call TRBD1 (6 bases). Germline-derived CDR1 and CDR2 are SEHNR and FQNEAQ (reference sequence). The CDR3 runs to 15 residues. Trimming cost V 5 bases and J 6 bases, with 19 bases left between them.

The chain joins TRBV10-3 to TRBJ1-5; TRBD1 might be the D (5 bases). Trimming removed 6 bases from V and 6 bases from J, with 12 bases in between. Germline V gene data show CDR1 as ENHRY and CDR2 as SYGVKD. The CDR3 runs 13 residues. Here the CDR3 DNA reads TGTGCCATCAGGCAGGGAGGAGGTCAGCCCCAGCATTTT. This encodes CAIRQGGGQPQHF.

CDR3 protein: CASSNSWGVYSNQPQHF. CDR3 DNA sequence: TGTGCCAGCAGCAACTCGTGGGGAGTCTATAGCAATCAGCCCCAGCATTTT. The chain links TRBV3-1 (or the pseudogene TRBV3-2) to TRBJ1-5; D is uncertain. This CDR3 is built from 17 residues. V lost 5 bases, J lost 0 bases, and 17 bases lay in between. The V gene's germline CDR1 is LGHDT and CDR2 YNNKEL (reference sequence).

Only a few counts were recorded for this clone. The gene calls are TRBV25-1 and TRBJ1-5; 10 nucleotides align to TRBD1. The germline V gene has CDR1 MGHDK and CDR2 SYGVNS. V gave up 10 bases and J gave up 4 bases; unmatched junction bases: 7. CDR3 length equals 14 residues. CDR3 nucleotides: TGTGCCACCTCCCAGGACAGGGGGAATCAGCCCCAGCATTTT. It translates to CATSQDRGNQPQHF.

The chain carries TRBV2 and TRBJ2-3; 10 bases agree with TRBD1. The V segment lost 2 bases and the J segment 5 bases; nucleotides outside the gene matches: 7. The CDR3 spans 16 residues. Germline V gene sequence: CDR1 SNHLY, CDR2 FYNNEI. CDR3 sequence (DNA): TGTGCCAGCAGTGAATGGCCGGGACAGGGGAAAGATACGCAGTATTTT. The encoded protein is CASSEWPGQGKDTQYF.